The TCR beta chain described here comes from a study of blood T cell repertoires in COVID-19. V shed 0 bases and J shed 7 bases, with 13 bases lying between them. This CDR3 has 16 residues. Germline V gene sequence: CDR1 SGHAT, CDR2 FQNNGV. Method: immunoSEQ multiplex PCR; TCRdb's copy keeps in-frame clones and lacks some. The sample yields 60,000 to 70,000 clones, about 84% seen once. This chain connects TRBV11-2 to TRBJ1-6, with D possibly TRBD1 on 6 matching bases. The clonotype comes from a human donor in a cohort sampled during active COVID-19. Source material: peripheral blood. The CDR3 is CASSLDQTGPNSPLHF. CDR3 coding DNA: TGTGCCAGCAGCTTAGACCAAACAGGGCCCAATTCACCCCTCCACTTT.